This TCR beta chain derives from a study of T cell repertoires in cytomegalovirus infection. Turning to the study itself: Public TCR beta signatures indicated both CMV infection and matching HLA type. Study-wide points: There were carriers of CMV plus the relevant HLA, and cumulative public TCR beta family frequency identified them.

Per germline, CDR1 MGHRA and CDR2 YSYEKL. V was clipped by 3 bases and J by 7 bases, with 22 bases between them. The CDR3 has 17 amino acids. The sample holds many counts of this clonotype. Its antigen remains unidentified. TCRdb itself ran the reads through MiXCR, one entry per CDR3 protein. The repertoire holds roughly 240,000 distinct CDR3 sequences, with approximately 7% as singletons. Sequencing was carried out using PBMCs. This receptor was obtained from a human donor in good health (CMV status not recorded). Some clones in this sample may be carry-over from other donors' samples. The chain carries TRBV4-1 and TRBJ1-5, with D possibly being TRBD1 (5 bases). CDR3 nucleotide sequence: TGCGCCAGCAGCCAGACAACTTACCGGGACCCCCCCCAGCCCCAGCATTTT. Amino acids: CASSQTTYRDPPQPQHF.